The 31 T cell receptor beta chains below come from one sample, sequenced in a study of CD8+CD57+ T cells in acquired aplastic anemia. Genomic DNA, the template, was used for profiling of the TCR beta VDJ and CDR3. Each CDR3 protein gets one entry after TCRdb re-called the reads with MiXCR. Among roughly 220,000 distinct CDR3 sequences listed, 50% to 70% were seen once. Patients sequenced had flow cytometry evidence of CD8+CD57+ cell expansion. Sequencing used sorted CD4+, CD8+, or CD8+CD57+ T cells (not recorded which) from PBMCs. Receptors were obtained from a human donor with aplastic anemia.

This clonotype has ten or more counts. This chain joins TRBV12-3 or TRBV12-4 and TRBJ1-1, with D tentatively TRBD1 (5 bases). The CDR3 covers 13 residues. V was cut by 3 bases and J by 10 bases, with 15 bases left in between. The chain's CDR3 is CASSLSGAMGAFF. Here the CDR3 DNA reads TGTGCCAGCAGTTTGAGTGGGGCGATGGGAGCTTTCTTT.

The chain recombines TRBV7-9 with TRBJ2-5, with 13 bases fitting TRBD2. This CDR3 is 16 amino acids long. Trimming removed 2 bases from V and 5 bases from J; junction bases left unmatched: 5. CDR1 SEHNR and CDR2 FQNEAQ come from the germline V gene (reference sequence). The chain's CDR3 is CASSLTSGGALETQYF. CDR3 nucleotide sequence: TGTGCCAGCAGCTTAACTAGCGGGGGGGCCCTCGAGACCCAGTACTTC.

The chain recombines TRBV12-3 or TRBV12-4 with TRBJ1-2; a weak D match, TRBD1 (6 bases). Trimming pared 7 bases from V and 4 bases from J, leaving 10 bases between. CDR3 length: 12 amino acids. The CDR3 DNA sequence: TGTGCCAGCACCACGGACAGCTATGGCTACACCTTC. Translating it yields CASTTDSYGYTF.

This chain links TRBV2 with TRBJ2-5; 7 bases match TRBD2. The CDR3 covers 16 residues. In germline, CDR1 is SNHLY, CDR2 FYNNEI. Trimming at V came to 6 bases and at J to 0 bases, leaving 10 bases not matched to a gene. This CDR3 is CASRPAGAGNQETQYF. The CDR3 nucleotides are TGTGCCAGCAGGCCGGCGGGAGCGGGGAACCAAGAGACCCAGTACTTC. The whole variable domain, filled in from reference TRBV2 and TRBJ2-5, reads EPEVTQTPSHQVTQMGQEVILRCVPISNHLYFYWYRQILGQKVEFLVSFYNNEISEKSEIFDDQFSVERPDGSNFTLKIRSTKLEDSAMYFCASRPAGAGNQETQYFGPGTRLLVL.

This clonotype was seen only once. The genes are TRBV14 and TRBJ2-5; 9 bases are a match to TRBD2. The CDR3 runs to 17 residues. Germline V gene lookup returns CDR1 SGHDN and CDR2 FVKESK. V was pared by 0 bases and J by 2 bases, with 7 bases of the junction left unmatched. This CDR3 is CASSQDGALAGQETQYF. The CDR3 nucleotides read TGTGCCAGCAGCCAAGATGGGGCTCTAGCGGGGCAAGAGACCCAGTACTTC.

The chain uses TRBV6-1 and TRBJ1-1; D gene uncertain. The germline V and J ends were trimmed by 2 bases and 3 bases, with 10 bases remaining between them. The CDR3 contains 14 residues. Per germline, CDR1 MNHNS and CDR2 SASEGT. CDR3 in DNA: TGTGCCAGCAGTGAAATCTCAGAATACACTGAAGCTTTCTTT. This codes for CASSEISEYTEAFF.

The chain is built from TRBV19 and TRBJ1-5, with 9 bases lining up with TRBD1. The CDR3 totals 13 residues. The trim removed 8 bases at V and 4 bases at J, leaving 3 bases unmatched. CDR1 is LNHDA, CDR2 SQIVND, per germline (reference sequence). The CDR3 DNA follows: TGTGCCAGTGGGACAGGGTTAAATCAGCCCCAGCATTTT. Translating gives CASGTGLNQPQHF.

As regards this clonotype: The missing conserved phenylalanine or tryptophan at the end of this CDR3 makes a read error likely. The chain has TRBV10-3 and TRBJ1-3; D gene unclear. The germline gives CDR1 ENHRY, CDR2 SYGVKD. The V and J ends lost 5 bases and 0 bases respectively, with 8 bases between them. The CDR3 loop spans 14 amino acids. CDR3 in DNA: TGTGCCATCAGTTGGGCAGGCTCTGGAAACACCATATATTGT. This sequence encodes CAISWAGSGNTIYC.

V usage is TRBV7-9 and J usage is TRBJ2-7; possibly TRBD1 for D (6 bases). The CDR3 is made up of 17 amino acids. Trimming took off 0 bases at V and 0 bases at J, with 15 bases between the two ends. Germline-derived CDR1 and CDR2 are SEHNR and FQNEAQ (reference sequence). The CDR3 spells CASSLARRGISSYEQYF. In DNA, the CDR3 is TGTGCCAGCAGCTTAGCGCGAAGGGGGATTAGCTCCTACGAGCAGTACTTC.

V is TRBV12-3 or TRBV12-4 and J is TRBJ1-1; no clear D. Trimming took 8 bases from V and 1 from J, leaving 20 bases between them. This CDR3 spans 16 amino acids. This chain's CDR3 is CASSPPRVLRNTEAFF. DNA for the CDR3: TGTGCCAGCTCACCACCCCGAGTGCTAAGGAACACTGAAGCTTTCTTT.

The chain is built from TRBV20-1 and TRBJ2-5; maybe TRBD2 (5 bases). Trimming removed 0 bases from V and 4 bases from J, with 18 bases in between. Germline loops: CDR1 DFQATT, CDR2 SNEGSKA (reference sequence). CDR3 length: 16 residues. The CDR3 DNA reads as TGCAGTGCTAGAGATGGGTTTCCCAACAGCGGAGAGACCCAGTACTTC. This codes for CSARDGFPNSGETQYF.

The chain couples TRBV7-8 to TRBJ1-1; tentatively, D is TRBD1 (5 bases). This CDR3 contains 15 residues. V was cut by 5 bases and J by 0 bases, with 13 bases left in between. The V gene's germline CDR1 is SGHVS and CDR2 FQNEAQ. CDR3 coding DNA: TGTGCCAGCAGCCGCCTAGGGACCATGAACACTGAAGCTTTCTTT. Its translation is CASSRLGTMNTEAFF.

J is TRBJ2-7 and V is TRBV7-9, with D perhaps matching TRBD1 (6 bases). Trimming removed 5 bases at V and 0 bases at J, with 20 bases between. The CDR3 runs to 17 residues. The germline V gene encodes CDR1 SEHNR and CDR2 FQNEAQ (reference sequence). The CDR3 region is CASSPRAGTPSSYEQYF. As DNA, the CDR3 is TGTGCCAGCAGCCCACGGGCCGGGACACCATCCTCCTACGAGCAGTACTTC.

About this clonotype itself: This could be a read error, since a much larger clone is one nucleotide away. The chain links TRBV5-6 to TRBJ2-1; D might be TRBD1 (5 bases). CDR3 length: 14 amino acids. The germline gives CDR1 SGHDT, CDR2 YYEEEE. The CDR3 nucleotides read TGCGACAGCAGCCAGCGACACAAGGGCAATGAGCAGTTCTTC. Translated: CDSSQRHKGNEQFF.

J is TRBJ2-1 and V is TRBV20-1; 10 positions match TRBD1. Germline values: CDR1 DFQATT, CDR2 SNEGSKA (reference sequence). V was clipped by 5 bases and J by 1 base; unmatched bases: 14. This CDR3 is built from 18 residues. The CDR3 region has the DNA TGCAGTGCTTCTACTACGACAGGGGGCATTAGGTCCTACAATGAGCAGTTCTTC. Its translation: CSASTTTGGIRSYNEQFF.

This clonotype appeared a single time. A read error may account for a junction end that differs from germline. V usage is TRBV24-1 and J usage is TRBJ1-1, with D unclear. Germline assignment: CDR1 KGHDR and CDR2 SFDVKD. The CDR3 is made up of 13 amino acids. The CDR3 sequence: CASSYRMNTEAFF. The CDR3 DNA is TGTGCCAGCAGTTACCGGATGAACACTGAAGCTTTCTTT.

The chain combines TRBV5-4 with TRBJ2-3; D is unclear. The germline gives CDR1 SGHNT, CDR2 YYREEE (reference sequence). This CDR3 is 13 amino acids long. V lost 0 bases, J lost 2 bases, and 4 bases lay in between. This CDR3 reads CASSLGYTDTQYF. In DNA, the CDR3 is TGTGCCAGCAGCTTGGGATACACAGATACGCAGTATTTT.

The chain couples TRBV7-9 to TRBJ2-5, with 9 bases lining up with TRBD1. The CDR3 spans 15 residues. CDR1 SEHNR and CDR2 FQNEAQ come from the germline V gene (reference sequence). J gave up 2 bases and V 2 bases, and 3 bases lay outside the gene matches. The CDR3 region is CASSLFGTGQETQYF. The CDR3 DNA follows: TGTGCCAGCAGCTTATTCGGGACAGGGCAAGAGACCCAGTACTTC.

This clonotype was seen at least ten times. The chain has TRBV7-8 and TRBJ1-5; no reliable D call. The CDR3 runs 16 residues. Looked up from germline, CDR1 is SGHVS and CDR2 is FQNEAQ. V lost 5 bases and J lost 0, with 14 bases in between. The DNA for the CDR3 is TGTGCCAGCAGCCAGGAGCAGGCCTATAGCAATCAGCCCCAGCATTTT. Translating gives CASSQEQAYSNQPQHF.

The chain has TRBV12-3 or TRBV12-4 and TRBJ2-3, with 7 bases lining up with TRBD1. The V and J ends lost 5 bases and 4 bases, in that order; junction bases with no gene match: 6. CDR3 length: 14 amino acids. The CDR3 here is CASSNRGQPDTQYF. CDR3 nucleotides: TGTGCCAGCAGTAACAGGGGCCAGCCAGATACGCAGTATTTT.

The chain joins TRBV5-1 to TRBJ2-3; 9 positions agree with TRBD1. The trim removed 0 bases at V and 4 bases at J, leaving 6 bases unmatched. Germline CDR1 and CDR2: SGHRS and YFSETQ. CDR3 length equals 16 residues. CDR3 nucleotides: TGCGCCAGCAGCTTGGAACCACAGGGGGCGTCAGATACGCAGTATTTT. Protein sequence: CASSLEPQGASDTQYF.

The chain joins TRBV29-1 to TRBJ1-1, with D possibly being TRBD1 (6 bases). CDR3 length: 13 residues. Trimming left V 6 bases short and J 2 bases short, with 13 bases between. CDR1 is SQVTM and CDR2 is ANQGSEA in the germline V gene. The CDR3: CSVSTGLNTEAFF. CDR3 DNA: TGCAGCGTCTCGACAGGCCTTAACACTGAAGCTTTCTTT.

Written as DNA, the CDR3 is TGTGCCACCAGTGACTCCGGGACACTAACTGAAGCTTTCTTT. Protein sequence: CATSDSGTLTEAFF. The chain is built from TRBV24-1 and TRBJ1-1, with D possibly being TRBD1 (6 bases). V lost 4 bases and J lost 5, with 13 bases in between. CDR1 and CDR2 (germline): KGHDR, SFDVKD. The CDR3 runs 14 residues.

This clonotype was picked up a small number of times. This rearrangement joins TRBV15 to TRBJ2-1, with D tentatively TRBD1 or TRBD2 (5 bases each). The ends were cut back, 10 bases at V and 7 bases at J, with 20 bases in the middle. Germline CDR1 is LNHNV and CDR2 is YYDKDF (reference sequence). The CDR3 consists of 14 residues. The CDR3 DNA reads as TGTGCCAGCAGTCCGTCCGGGACCCCTAATGAGCAGTTCTTC. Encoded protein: CASSPSGTPNEQFF.

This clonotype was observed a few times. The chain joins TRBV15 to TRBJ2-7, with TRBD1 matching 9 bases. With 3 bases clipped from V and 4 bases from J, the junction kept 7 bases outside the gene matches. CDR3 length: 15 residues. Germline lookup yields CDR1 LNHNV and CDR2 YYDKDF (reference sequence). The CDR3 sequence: CATSSSRDRVYEQYF. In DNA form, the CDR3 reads TGTGCCACCAGCAGCTCCCGGGACAGGGTTTACGAGCAGTACTTC.

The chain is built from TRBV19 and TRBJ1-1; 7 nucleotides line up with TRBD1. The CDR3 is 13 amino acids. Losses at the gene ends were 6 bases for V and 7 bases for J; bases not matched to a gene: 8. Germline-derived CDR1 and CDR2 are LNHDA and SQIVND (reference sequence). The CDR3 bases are TGTGCCAGTAGCAGGAACCGGGACAGTGAAGCTTTCTTT. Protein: CASSRNRDSEAFF.

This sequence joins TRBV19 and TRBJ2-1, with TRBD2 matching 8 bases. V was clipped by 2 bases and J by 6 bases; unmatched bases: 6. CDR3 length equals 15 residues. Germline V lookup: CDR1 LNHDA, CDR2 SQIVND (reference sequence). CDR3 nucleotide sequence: TGTGCCAGTAGTATAAGTTTCACTAGCGGCAATGAGCAGTTCTTC. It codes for CASSISFTSGNEQFF.

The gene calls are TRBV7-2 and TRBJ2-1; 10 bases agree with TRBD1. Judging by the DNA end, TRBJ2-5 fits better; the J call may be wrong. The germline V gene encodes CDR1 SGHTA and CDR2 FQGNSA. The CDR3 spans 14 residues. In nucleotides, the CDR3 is TGTGCCAGCAGGCCTCCGGGACAGGGGGAGACCCAGTACTTC. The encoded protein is CASRPPGQGETQYF.

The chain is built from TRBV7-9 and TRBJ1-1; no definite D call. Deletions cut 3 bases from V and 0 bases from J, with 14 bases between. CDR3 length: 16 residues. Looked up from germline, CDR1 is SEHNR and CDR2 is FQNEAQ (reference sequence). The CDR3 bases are TGTGCCAGCAGCTTTTCAAGGCCCCCCCTGAACACTGAAGCTTTCTTT. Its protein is CASSFSRPPLNTEAFF.

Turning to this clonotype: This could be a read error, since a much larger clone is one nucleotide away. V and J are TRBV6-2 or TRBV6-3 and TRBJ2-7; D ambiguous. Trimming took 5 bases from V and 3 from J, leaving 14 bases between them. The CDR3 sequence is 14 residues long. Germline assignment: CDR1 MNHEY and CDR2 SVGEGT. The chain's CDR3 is CASSKRADHYEQYF. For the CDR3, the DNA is TGTGCCAGCAGTAAAAGGGCAGACCACTACGAGCAGTACTTC.

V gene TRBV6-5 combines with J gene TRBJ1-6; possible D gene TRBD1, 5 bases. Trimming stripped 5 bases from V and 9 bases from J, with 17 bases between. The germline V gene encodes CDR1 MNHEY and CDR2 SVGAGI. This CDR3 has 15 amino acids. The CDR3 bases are TGTGCCAGCAGTCTAATGCCCCAGGGAGGTTCACCCCTCCACTTT. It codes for CASSLMPQGGSPLHF.